This T cell receptor beta chain was observed in a study of blood T cell repertoires in COVID-19. Study-level information: Samples came from the United States, Italy and Spain, spanning acute and convalescent COVID-19. PBMCs, B-cell-depleted T cells, or T cells provided the cDNA or gDNA that made up the material.

Clones were sequenced by immunoSEQ multiplex PCR, and TCRdb holds only the in-frame ones, with some missing. The sample has about 400,000 clones, around nine tenths seen once. Germline V gene data show CDR1 as MNHEY and CDR2 as SVGEGT. Trimming left V 5 bases short and J 0 bases short, with 13 bases between. There are 15 residues in the CDR3. Cohorts were assigned according to the clinical history that participants reported. The sequence was collected from a woman between 50 and 59 years old who had recovered from COVID-19. The sample comprised PBMCs or T cells enriched from blood (not recorded which). This chain joins TRBV6-2 or TRBV6-3 and TRBJ1-1; D unresolved. The CDR3 nucleotides are TGTGCCAGCAGTAGACCGGACTTGGTGAACACTGAAGCTTTCTTT. Its translation is CASSRPDLVNTEAFF.